This T cell receptor (beta chain) is from a study of T cell repertoires in cytomegalovirus infection. Points from the study as a whole: Clonotype analysis showed dominance of the ex vivo response by HLA-C-restricted CMV-specific TCR beta clonotypes.

Via MiXCR, TCRdb re-called the reads, giving one row per CDR3 protein. The table shows about 140,000 distinct CDR3 sequences, with roughly 6.5% occurring only once. There are a few counts of this clonotype. Its antigen is undetermined. This receptor was identified in a human donor in good health (CMV status not recorded). Some clones in this sample may be carry-over from other donors' samples. Source material: PBMCs.

CDR3 residues: CASSEAVGYTEAFF. The CDR3 DNA reads as TGTGCCAGCAGTGAAGCCGTGGGTTACACTGAAGCTTTCTTT. The chain carries TRBV2 and TRBJ1-1; D unresolved. CDR1 is SNHLY and CDR2 is FYNNEI in the germline V gene. The length of the CDR3 is 14 residues. Trimming removed 0 bases at V and 3 bases at J, with 8 bases between.